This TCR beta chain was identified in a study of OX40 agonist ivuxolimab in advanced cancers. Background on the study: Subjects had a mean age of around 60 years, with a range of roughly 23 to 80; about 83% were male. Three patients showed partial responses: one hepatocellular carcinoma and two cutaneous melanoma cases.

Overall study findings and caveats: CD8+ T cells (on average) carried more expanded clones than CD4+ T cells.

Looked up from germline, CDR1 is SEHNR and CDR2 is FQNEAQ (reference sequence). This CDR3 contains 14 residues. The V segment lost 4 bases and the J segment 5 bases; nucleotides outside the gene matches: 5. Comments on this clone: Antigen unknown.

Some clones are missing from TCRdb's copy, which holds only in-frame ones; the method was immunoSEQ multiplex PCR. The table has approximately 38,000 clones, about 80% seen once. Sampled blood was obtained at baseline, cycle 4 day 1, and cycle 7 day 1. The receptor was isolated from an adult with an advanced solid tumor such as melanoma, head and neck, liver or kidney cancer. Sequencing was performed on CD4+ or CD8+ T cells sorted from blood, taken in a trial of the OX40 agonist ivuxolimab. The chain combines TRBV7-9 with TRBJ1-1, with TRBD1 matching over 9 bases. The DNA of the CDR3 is TGTGCCAGCAGCTCTACAGGGGGCGAGACTGAAGCTTTCTTT. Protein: CASSSTGGETEAFF.